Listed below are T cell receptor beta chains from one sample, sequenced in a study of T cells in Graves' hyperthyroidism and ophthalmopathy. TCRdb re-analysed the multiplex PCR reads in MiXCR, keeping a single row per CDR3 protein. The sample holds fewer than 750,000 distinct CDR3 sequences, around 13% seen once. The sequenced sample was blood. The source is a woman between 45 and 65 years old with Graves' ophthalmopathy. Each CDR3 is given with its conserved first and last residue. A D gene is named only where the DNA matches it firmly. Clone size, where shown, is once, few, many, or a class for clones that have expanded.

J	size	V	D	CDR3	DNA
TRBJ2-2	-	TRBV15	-	CATSRDRLTGELFF	TGTGCCACCAGCAGAGACCGTCTTACCGGGGAGCTGTTTTTT
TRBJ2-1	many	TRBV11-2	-	CASSLGDEREQFF	TGTGCCAGCAGCTTAGGCGACGAACGGGAGCAGTTCTTC
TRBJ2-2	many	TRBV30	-	CAWSGGSGELFF	TGTGCCTGGAGTGGCGGGTCCGGGGAGCTGTTTTTT
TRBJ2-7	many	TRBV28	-	CASSGEKGRSSEQYF	TGTGCCAGCAGTGGGGAAAAGGGTCGTTCGTCCGAGCAGTACTTC
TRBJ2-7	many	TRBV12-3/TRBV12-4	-	CASSKGYEQYF	TGTGCCAGCAGTAAGGGCTACGAGCAGTACTTC
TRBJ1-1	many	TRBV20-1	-	CSASVGNTEAFF	TGCAGTGCTAGTGTTGGGAACACTGAAGCTTTCTTT
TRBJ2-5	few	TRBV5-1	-	CASTLSSTEETQYF	TGCGCCAGCACCTTGTCCTCTACCGAAGAGACCCAGTACTTC
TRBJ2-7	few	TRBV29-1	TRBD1	CSVLTGVSYEQYF	TGCAGCGTTTTGACAGGGGTTAGCTACGAGCAGTACTTC
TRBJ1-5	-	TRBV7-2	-	CASSFGGGGGYSNQPQHF	TGTGCCAGCAGCTTCGGGGGGGGGGGGGGCTATAGCAATCAGCCCCAGCATTTT
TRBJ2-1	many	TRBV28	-	CASSYRSLVDNEQFF	TGTGCCAGCAGCTACCGGTCGCTAGTAGACAATGAGCAGTTCTTC
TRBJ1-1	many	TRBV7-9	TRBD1	CASSPGQVGGNTEAFF	TGTGCCAGCAGCCCAGGACAGGTAGGGGGAAACACTGAAGCTTTCTTT
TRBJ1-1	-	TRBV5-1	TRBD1	CASSSRGPEESAFF	TGCGCCAGCAGCTCCAGGGGGCCAGAGGAGTCAGCTTTCTTT
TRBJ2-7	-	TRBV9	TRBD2	CASSANLAGGYNEQYF	TGTGCCAGCAGCGCCAACCTAGCGGGAGGGTACAATGAGCAGTACTTC
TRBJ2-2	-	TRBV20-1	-	CSANNPGRDTGELFF	TGCAGTGCTAATAATCCGGGACGTGACACCGGGGAGCTGTTTTTT
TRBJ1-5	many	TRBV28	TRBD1	CAIQFRTGNQPQHF	TGTGCCATCCAATTCCGGACAGGTAATCAGCCCCAGCATTTT
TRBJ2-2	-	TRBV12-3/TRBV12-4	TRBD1	CASSLRQGRTGELFF	TGTGCCAGCAGTCTCCGACAGGGGAGAACCGGGGAGCTGTTTTTT
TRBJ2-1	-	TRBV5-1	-	CVSSPRLDEQFF	TGCGTCAGCAGCCCCCGATTAGATGAGCAGTTCTTC
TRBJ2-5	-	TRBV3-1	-	CASSQGDTGRWETQYF	TGTGCCAGCAGCCAAGGCGACACAGGAAGATGGGAGACCCAGTACTTC